What follows are 18 T cell receptor beta chains derived from one specimen sequenced in a study of cytomegalovirus exposure and HLA in healthy donors. The primer mix had 60 Vbeta and 13 Jbeta primers. The protocol was immunoSEQ multiplex PCR, while the TCRdb copy is restricted to in-frame clones and leaves out a portion. The table includes 200,000 to 250,000 clones, approximately 90% detected once. Sequenced input: PBMCs. These receptors all stem from a woman aged 18-29 years in good health and CMV-seronegative.

This chain connects TRBV7-9 to TRBJ2-2, with 10 bases matching TRBD1. V gave up 8 bases and J gave up 3 bases; unmatched junction bases: 9. CDR1 and CDR2 from the germline V gene are SEHNR and FQNEAQ (reference sequence). This CDR3 has 16 residues. CDR3 sequence reads: CASPKGQGVDTGELFF. The DNA for the CDR3 is TGTGCCAGCCCAAAAGGACAGGGGGTTGACACCGGGGAGCTGTTTTTT.

This clone was picked up one time. This chain links TRBV4-2 with TRBJ2-3; D perhaps matches TRBD2 (7 bases). V lost 0 bases, J lost 1 base, and 14 bases lay in between. Germline V CDR1 and CDR2: LGHNA, YNFKEQ. CDR3 length: 17 amino acids. The CDR3 region is CASSQEGARGGTDTQYF. For the CDR3, the DNA is TGTGCCAGCAGCCAAGAGGGGGCCCGGGGGGGCACAGATACGCAGTATTTT.

A few counts support this clone. The V gene is TRBV6-6, the J gene TRBJ1-2; weak D call: TRBD1 (5 bases). CDR3 length: 15 residues. Trimming cost V 4 bases and J 2 bases, with 14 bases left between them. Germline CDR1 reads MNHNY; CDR2 reads SVGAGI (reference sequence). CDR3 protein: CASSSLQQGNYGYTF. CDR3 DNA sequence: TGTGCCAGCAGTTCCCTCCAGCAGGGAAACTATGGCTACACCTTC.

The rearrangement uses TRBV5-1 and TRBJ2-5, with 8 positions matching TRBD1. Germline-derived CDR1 and CDR2 are SGHRS and YFSETQ. Trimming took 4 bases from V and 2 from J; bases not matched to a gene: 7. The CDR3 spans 15 residues. The CDR3 protein is CASSPGDRSQETQYF. In DNA, the CDR3 is TGCGCCAGCAGCCCGGGGGACAGGTCACAAGAGACCCAGTACTTC.

The rearrangement uses TRBV19 and TRBJ2-7; TRBD1 might be the D (6 bases). V gave up 3 bases and J gave up 9 bases, with 21 bases separating them. The CDR3 totals 15 residues. CDR1 and CDR2 (germline): LNHDA, SQIVND (reference sequence). The CDR3 protein is CASSIPGTNAIGQYF. CDR3 coding DNA: TGTGCCAGTAGTATTCCTGGGACAAATGCGATCGGGCAGTACTTC.

This clone has a handful of counts. The chain links TRBV5-4 to TRBJ1-2; D not certain. CDR1 and CDR2 from the germline V gene are SGHNT and YYREEE (reference sequence). Deletions cut 0 bases from V and 2 bases from J, with 8 bases between. The CDR3 is 14 residues long. Here the CDR3 reads CASSLDMENYGYTF. In DNA form, the CDR3 reads TGTGCCAGCAGCTTGGATATGGAGAACTATGGCTACACCTTC.

The chain carries TRBV5-6 and TRBJ1-4, with 11 bases aligning to TRBD1. Trimming removed 3 bases from V and 4 bases from J; junction bases left unmatched: 11. Germline CDR1 and CDR2: SGHDT and YYEEEE. This CDR3 contains 18 residues. CDR3 sequence reads: CASSSPLDRGLGNEKLFF. CDR3 bases: TGTGCCAGCAGCTCCCCGTTGGACAGGGGGCTAGGTAATGAAAAACTGTTTTTT.

The chain carries TRBV5-5 and TRBJ2-3, with 13 bases lining up with TRBD2. The length of the CDR3 is 14 residues. The germline gives CDR1 SGHKS, CDR2 YYEKEE (reference sequence). J lost 6 bases, V lost 9 bases, and 7 bases had no gene match. The CDR3 nucleotides read TGTGCCACCAGAGGACTAGCGGGAGTGGATACGCAGTATTTT. Translated, it gives CATRGLAGVDTQYF.

The V call is TRBV6-1, the J call TRBJ2-1; D may be TRBD2 (6 bases). The germline V gene encodes CDR1 MNHNS and CDR2 SASEGT. This CDR3 region has 16 residues. Between the trimmed V and J ends, which lost 4 bases and 12 bases, there was a span of 25 bases. Here the CDR3 reads CASSAWDPIRLEGQFF. As DNA, the CDR3 is TGTGCCAGCAGTGCTTGGGACCCCATTAGACTAGAGGGGCAGTTCTTC.

The chain carries TRBV11-2 and TRBJ2-7; D perhaps matches TRBD2 (6 bases). Germline values: CDR1 SGHAT, CDR2 FQNNGV. The V end was cut by 5 bases, the J end by 12 bases, with 17 bases between. This CDR3 is 12 amino acids long. CDR3 coding DNA: TGTGCCAGCAGCCGGAGGGGAGATCTTGCGTACTTC. It codes for CASSRRGDLAYF. The full variable domain, its missing parts supplied by reference TRBV11-2 and TRBJ2-7, is EAGVAQSPRYKIIEKRQSVAFWCNPISGHATLYWYQQILGQGPKLLIQFQNNGVVDDSQLPKDRFSAERLKGVDSTLKIQPAKLEDSAVYLCASSRRGDLAYFGPGTRLTVT.

The chain has TRBV2 and TRBJ2-7, with 7 bases that match TRBD2. Germline-derived CDR1 and CDR2 are SNHLY and FYNNEI. The CDR3 sequence is 14 residues long. With V trimmed by 8 bases and J by 2 bases, 9 bases remained unmatched. The CDR3 spells CASETSGEAYEQYF. The CDR3 region has the DNA TGTGCCAGCGAGACGAGCGGGGAAGCCTACGAGCAGTACTTC.

CDR3 in amino acids: CASSPGTGEVYEQYF. The DNA of the CDR3 is TGTGCCAGCAGTCCAGGGACAGGGGAGGTTTACGAGCAGTACTTC. The V and J genes are TRBV27 and TRBJ2-7, with TRBD1 matching over 10 bases. V lost 5 bases, J lost 4 bases, and 8 bases stayed unmatched. Germline lookup yields CDR1 MNHEY and CDR2 SMNVEV (reference sequence). The CDR3 extends over 15 amino acids.

This clone occurred once. V is TRBV4-2 and J is TRBJ1-1; no reliable D call. Germline-derived CDR1 and CDR2 are LGHNA and YNFKEQ. With 4 bases removed from V and 7 bases from J, the gap between germline ends came to 10 bases. This CDR3 has 12 residues. CDR3 coding DNA: TGTGCCAGCAGCCGTGAGGTTGGTGAAGCTTTCTTT. Residues: CASSREVGEAFF.

J is TRBJ1-1 and V is TRBV4-2, with TRBD1 matching 7 bases. This CDR3 is 17 amino acids long. The J segment lost 6 bases and the V segment lost 0 bases, leaving 13 bases of the junction unmatched. CDR1 and CDR2 from the germline V gene are LGHNA and YNFKEQ. The DNA of the CDR3 is TGTGCCAGCAGCCAAGATAGGCAGGGGGAAGGAGAGGCTGAAGCTTTCTTT. Translated: CASSQDRQGEGEAEAFF.

The CDR3 DNA reads TGTGCCAGCAGTGAAGAGGGGGCGGGTAATTCACCCCTCCACTTT. Its translation is CASSEEGAGNSPLHF. This sequence joins TRBV2 and TRBJ1-6; 7 nucleotides align to TRBD1. CDR1 is SNHLY and CDR2 is FYNNEI in the germline V gene. The V segment lost 1 base and the J segment 6 bases; nucleotides outside the gene matches: 3. The CDR3 contains 15 residues.

The chain is built from TRBV9 and TRBJ1-2, with D tentatively TRBD1 (5 bases). The germline V gene has CDR1 SGDLS and CDR2 YYNGEE. The CDR3 is 15 amino acids. V lost 4 bases to trimming and J lost 4 bases, with 17 bases between them. As DNA, the CDR3 is TGTGCCAGCAGCCGCGGGGGGGGAGGAGCCTATGGCTACACCTTC. Translation: CASSRGGGGAYGYTF.

In the case of this clone: Other nucleotide sequences in the sample specify the same CDR3. This sequence joins TRBV9 and TRBJ2-5; possible D gene TRBD2, 6 bases. The CDR3 spans 14 residues. V lost 0 bases and J lost 2, with 8 bases in between. Germline CDR1 is SGDLS and CDR2 is YYNGEE. The CDR3 DNA follows: TGTGCCAGCAGCGTAGGGGCGGGACAAGAGACCCAGTACTTC. It codes for CASSVGAGQETQYF.

The rearrangement uses TRBV18 and TRBJ2-1, with D tentatively TRBD2 (6 bases). Looked up from germline, CDR1 is KGHSH and CDR2 is LQKENI. Trimming stripped 1 base from V and 7 bases from J, with 17 bases between. The CDR3 extends over 16 amino acids. The CDR3 nucleotides are TGTGCCAGCTCACCACAGGGAACTCATGGGGGGAATGAGCAGTTCTTC. Protein sequence: CASSPQGTHGGNEQFF.